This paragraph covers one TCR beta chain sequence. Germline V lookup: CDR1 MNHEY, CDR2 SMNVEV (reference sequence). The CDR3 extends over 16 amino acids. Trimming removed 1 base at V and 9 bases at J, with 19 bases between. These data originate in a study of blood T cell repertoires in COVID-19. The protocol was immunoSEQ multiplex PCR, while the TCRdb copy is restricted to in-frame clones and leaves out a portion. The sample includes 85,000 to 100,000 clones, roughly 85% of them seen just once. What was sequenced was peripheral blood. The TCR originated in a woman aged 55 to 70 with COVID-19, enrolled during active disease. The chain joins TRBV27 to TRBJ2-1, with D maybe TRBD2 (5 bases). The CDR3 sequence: CASSLLPGQPGSEQFF. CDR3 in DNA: TGTGCCAGCAGTTTATTGCCCGGTCAGCCGGGGAGTGAGCAGTTCTTC.